This T cell receptor (beta chain) appears in the sequencing data of a study of CD8+CD57+ T cells in acquired aplastic anemia. The overall study: Yields of DNA that came from sorted CD4+ and CD8+ cells averaged roughly 3.2 ug.

By flow cytometry, patients selected for sequencing had shown an expansion of CD8+CD57+ cells. Among the patients, all had severe acquired aplastic anemia. At the time of blood sampling, patients had not yet received any therapy. This CDR3 region has 13 residues. The V gene lost 4 bases and the J gene lost 7 bases, with 16 bases spanning the gap. CDR1 is GTSNPN, CDR2 SVGIG, per germline (reference sequence). This clonotype was counted many times. Its antigen is currently unknown. Whole-study findings and limits: Researchers report that twenty-nine CD8+ CDR3 sequences appeared in both patients and controls.

CDR3 and TCR beta VDJ profiling relied on a genomic DNA template. TCRdb re-analysed the reads in MiXCR, keeping a single row per CDR3 protein. The table shows 120,000 or so distinct CDR3 sequences, with nearly 40% occurring only once. J is TRBJ1-2 and V is TRBV30; D remains ambiguous. The sequence was collected from a human donor with aplastic anemia. The sample consisted of sorted CD4+, CD8+, or CD8+CD57+ T cells (not recorded which) from PBMCs. The CDR3 DNA reads as TGTGCCTGGACCGGGAGGCAGAAGTTTGGCTACACCTTC. It translates to CAWTGRQKFGYTF.